This T cell receptor (beta chain) derives from a study of control samples from healthy donors and cancer patients. Sequencing was performed with immunoSEQ multiplex PCR; in TCRdb, only in-frame clones are kept and a portion is missing. The sample shows 75,000 to 100,000 clones, 92% of them seen only once. This clonotype originated in a human donor in good health. The donor label of this sample is uncertain. The sample comprised blood.

The CDR3 spells CASSLGGGSRYTF. For the CDR3, the DNA is TGTGCCAGCAGCCTAGGAGGAGGGTCGCGCTACACCTTC. The chain employs TRBV3-1 (or the pseudogene TRBV3-2) and TRBJ1-2; no clear D. Germline CDR1 reads LGHDT; CDR2 reads YNNKEL (reference sequence). V lost 4 bases, J lost 9 bases, and 15 bases lay in between. The CDR3 is 13 residues long.